This TCR beta chain was obtained from a study of cytotoxic CD8 clonotypes in ibrutinib-treated CLL. Study-wide background: Samples showed on average around 260,000 productive templates and around 94,000 productive rearrangements. Study-wide results and limits: Public clonotypes proved infrequent, and on treatment they shrank or remained steady.

Measured with immunoSEQ multiplex PCR; TCRdb has only the in-frame clones, and not every one. Of about 150,000 clones listed, around three quarters were seen once; the top ten hold roughly 13%. For this clone: Its antigen is currently unknown.

Around 2 micrograms of genomic DNA came from cryopreserved PBMCs for TCR beta libraries. Trimming removed 4 bases at V and 4 bases at J, with 8 bases between. Germline values: CDR1 WSHSY, CDR2 SAAADI. The CDR3 length is 13 residues. The source was PBMCs, collected after 12 months of ibrutinib treatment. This TCR was sampled from a human donor with chronic lymphocytic leukemia. The genes are TRBV10-2 and TRBJ1-5; no reliable D call. The CDR3 DNA reads TGCGCCAGCAGTGGGTTCAGGAATCAGCCCCAGCATTTT. Amino acid sequence: CASSGFRNQPQHF.